The 6 T cell receptor beta chains below come from one sample, sequenced in a study of OX40 agonist ivuxolimab in advanced cancers. Sequencing was performed with immunoSEQ multiplex PCR; in TCRdb, only in-frame clones are kept and a portion is missing. This sample has over 65,000 clones, with roughly 90% found just once. Sequences were derived from CD4+ or CD8+ T cells sorted from blood, sampled in a trial of the OX40 agonist ivuxolimab. The receptors derive from an adult with an advanced solid tumor such as melanoma, head and neck, liver or kidney cancer.

The table lists this clone with a count of one. The V and J genes are TRBV11-2 and TRBJ2-3, with TRBD2 as a possible D gene (7 bases). Trimming pared 5 bases from V and 6 bases from J, leaving 9 bases between. CDR1 SGHAT and CDR2 FQNNGV come from the germline V gene. The length of the CDR3 is 12 residues. The CDR3 bases are TGTGCCAGCAGCCGGGGGGCGGATACGCAGTATTTT. It encodes CASSRGADTQYF.

This chain links TRBV14 with TRBJ2-7, with 7 bases lining up with TRBD2. The V and J ends lost 0 bases and 2 bases, in that order; junction bases with no gene match: 13. Germline V gene data show CDR1 as SGHDN and CDR2 as FVKESK. The length of the CDR3 is 18 residues. The CDR3 coding sequence is TGTGCCAGCAGCCAAGACACTCCTCTGGCGGGAGTGACCTACGAGCAGTACTTC. This gives the protein CASSQDTPLAGVTYEQYF. The variable domain in full, completed from reference TRBV14 and TRBJ2-7, reads EAGVTQFPSHSVIEKGQTVTLRCDPISGHDNLYWYRRVMGKEIKFLLHFVKESKQDESGMPNNRFLAERTGGTYSTLKVQPAELEDSGVYFCASSQDTPLAGVTYEQYFGPGTRLTVT.

The rearrangement joins TRBV2 to TRBJ1-2, with a weak D call TRBD1 (6 bases). This CDR3 has 14 amino acids. V shed 2 bases and J shed 7 bases, with 14 bases lying between them. The germline V gene has CDR1 SNHLY and CDR2 FYNNEI. CDR3 DNA sequence: TGTGCCAGCAGTGAACGAGTAGGGGGGCCTGGCTACACCTTC. The encoded protein is CASSERVGGPGYTF.

This clone was detected only a few times. Other DNA sequences in the sample encode the same CDR3. This chain connects TRBV7-9 to TRBJ2-3; D ambiguous. Germline CDR1 reads SEHNR; CDR2 reads FQNEAQ (reference sequence). V was pared by 5 bases and J by 1 base, with 7 bases between. This CDR3 region has 13 residues. The CDR3: CASSRTGTDTQYF. The DNA of the CDR3 is TGTGCCAGCAGCCGCACCGGCACAGATACGCAGTATTTT.

This chain connects TRBV25-1 to TRBJ2-3; 7 bases match TRBD2. Germline CDR1 MGHDK, CDR2 SYGVNS. CDR3 length: 13 amino acids. V trimming: 7 bases; J trimming: 5 bases; junction bases outside the gene matches: 6. CDR3 DNA sequence: TGTGCCAGCAATCCCTCGGGGGGAGATACGCAGTATTTT. Its protein is CASNPSGGDTQYF.

This clone occurred once. The V call is TRBV19, the J call TRBJ1-3; perhaps TRBD1 as D (6 bases). Germline V gene data show CDR1 as LNHDA and CDR2 as SQIVND (reference sequence). The V end lost 7 bases, the J end lost 2 bases, and 15 bases lay between the germline ends. This CDR3 is built from 15 residues. CDR3: CASKTGGATGNTIYF. Here the CDR3 DNA reads TGTGCCAGTAAGACTGGGGGCGCTACTGGAAACACCATATATTTT.